The T cell receptor beta chain under discussion was sequenced for a study of cytomegalovirus exposure and HLA in healthy donors. Study in general: A previous analysis identified 95 million to 140 million unique TCR beta sequences derived from around 200 million T cells. Within the Caucasian-associated ancestry cluster were more than 75% of the roughly 400 genotyped donors.

The primer mix had 60 Vbeta and 13 Jbeta primers. Assay used: immunoSEQ multiplex PCR; TCRdb lists only in-frame clones, some missing. Among about 150,000 clones listed, approximately 80% were seen once. The CDR3 has 14 amino acids. CDR1 is SNHLY and CDR2 is FYNNEI in the germline V gene. The V segment lost 4 bases and the J segment 6 bases; nucleotides outside the gene matches: 6. As to this clone: Its target is unknown.

Study-level results: The authors assumed roughly uniform sequencing depth across donors for presence/absence analyses.

Nominally healthy donors were sampled, though unrecorded immune exposures were likely. The chain uses TRBV2 and TRBJ2-7, with 10 bases matching TRBD1. The sequencing sample was made of PBMCs. The TCR originated in a male donor in good health and CMV-seronegative. The CDR3 loop reads CASSGRQGAIEQYF. In DNA, the CDR3 is TGTGCCAGCAGTGGAAGACAGGGGGCAATCGAGCAGTACTTC.